This T cell receptor (beta chain) was profiled in a study of cytomegalovirus exposure and HLA in healthy donors. Whole-study findings and limits: A later analysis linked a missense variant in DCLRE1C to the trimming of TCR beta V and J genes. Indistinguishability led to the exclusion of some V segments, TRBV6-2 and TRBV6-3 included.

Use of 60 Vbeta and 13 Jbeta primers characterized the PCR. Only in-frame clones appear in the TCRdb table, and some are missing; sequencing was by immunoSEQ multiplex PCR. Of over 100,000 clones in the sample, 55% to 75% were seen once. Germline CDR1 SGHRS, CDR2 YFSETQ. The CDR3 spans 15 residues. V was pared by 4 bases and J by 8 bases, with 16 bases between. As to this clone: What it recognizes is unknown.

Source material: PBMCs. This chain uses TRBV5-1 with TRBJ1-6; the D is unclear. This TCR was sampled from a man aged 50 to 60 in good health and CMV-seropositive. Here the CDR3 reads CASSVHEPSDSPLHF. In DNA form, the CDR3 reads TGCGCCAGCAGCGTCCACGAGCCTTCGGATTCACCCCTCCACTTT.